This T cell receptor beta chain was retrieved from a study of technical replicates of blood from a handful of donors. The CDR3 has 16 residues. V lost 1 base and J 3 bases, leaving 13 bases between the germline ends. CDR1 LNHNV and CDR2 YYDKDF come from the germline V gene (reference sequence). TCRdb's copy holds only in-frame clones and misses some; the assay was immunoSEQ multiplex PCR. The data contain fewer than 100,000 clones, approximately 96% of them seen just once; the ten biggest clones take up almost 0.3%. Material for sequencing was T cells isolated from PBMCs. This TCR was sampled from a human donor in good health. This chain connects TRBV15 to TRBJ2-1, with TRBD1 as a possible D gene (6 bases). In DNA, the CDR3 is TGTGCCACCAGCAGAGTGTTGGGGGCCCTCTACAATGAGCAGTTCTTC. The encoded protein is CATSRVLGALYNEQFF. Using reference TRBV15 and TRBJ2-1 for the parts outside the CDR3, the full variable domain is DAMVIQNPRYQVTQFGKPVTLSCSQTLNHNVMYWYQQKSSQAPKLLFHYYDKDFNNEADTPDNFQSRRPNTSFCFLDIRSPGLGDTAMYLCATSRVLGALYNEQFFGPGTRLTVL.